The present T cell receptor beta chain was sequenced within a study of vaccination effects on CD4 cells after COVID-19. Culture proceeded for 10 days, and CD4+ T cells were then isolated. The cohort was immunized with two doses of either the BNT162b2 or mRNA-1273 vaccine. Details on this clone: Its antigen is not known.

Method: immunoSEQ multiplex PCR; TCRdb's copy keeps in-frame clones and lacks some. The sample holds about 66,000 clones, just under 75% seen once. The receptor comes from a human donor who received a COVID-19 vaccine. The material was CD4+ T cells from PBMCs cultured without peptide, obtained after COVID-19 vaccination.

The CDR3 spells CASSQGSTSQETQYF. In DNA form, the CDR3 reads TGCGCCAGCAGCCAAGGTTCGACTAGCCAAGAGACCCAGTACTTC. The chain couples TRBV4-3 to TRBJ2-5, with D maybe TRBD2 (6 bases). The CDR3 spans 15 residues. V lost 1 base to trimming and J lost 1 base, with 10 bases between them. CDR1 and CDR2 from the germline V gene are LGHNA and YSLEER.